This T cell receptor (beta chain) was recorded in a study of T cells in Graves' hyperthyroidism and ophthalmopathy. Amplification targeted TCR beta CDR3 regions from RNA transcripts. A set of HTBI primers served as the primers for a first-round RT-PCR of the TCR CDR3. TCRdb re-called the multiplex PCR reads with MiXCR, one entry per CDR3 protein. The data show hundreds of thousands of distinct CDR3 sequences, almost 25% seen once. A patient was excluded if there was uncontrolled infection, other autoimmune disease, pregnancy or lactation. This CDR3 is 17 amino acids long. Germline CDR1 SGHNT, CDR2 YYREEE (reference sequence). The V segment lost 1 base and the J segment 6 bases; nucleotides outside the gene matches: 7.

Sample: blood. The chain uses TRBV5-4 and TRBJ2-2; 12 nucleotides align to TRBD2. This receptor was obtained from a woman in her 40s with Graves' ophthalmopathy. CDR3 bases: TGTGCCAGCAGCTTGAAGGCTAGCGGGAGGGGTCCCGGGGAGCTGTTTTTT. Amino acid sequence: CASSLKASGRGPGELFF.